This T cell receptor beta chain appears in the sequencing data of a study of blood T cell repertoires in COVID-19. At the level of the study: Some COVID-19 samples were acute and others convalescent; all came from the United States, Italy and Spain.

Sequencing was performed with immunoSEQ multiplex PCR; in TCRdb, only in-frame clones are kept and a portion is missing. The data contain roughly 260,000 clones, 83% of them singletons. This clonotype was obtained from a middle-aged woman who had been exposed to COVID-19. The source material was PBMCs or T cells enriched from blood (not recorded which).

In DNA form, the CDR3 reads TGTGCCAGCAGCTTAAGGCCGCGGGGGTCAGGTCCCACAGATACGCAGTATTTT. Amino acid sequence: CASSLRPRGSGPTDTQYF. This chain uses TRBV7-3 with TRBJ2-3; 7 positions agree with TRBD2. CDR3 length equals 18 residues. J lost 2 bases, V lost 1 base, and 12 bases had no gene match. From germline, CDR1 is SGHTA and CDR2 FQGTGA.